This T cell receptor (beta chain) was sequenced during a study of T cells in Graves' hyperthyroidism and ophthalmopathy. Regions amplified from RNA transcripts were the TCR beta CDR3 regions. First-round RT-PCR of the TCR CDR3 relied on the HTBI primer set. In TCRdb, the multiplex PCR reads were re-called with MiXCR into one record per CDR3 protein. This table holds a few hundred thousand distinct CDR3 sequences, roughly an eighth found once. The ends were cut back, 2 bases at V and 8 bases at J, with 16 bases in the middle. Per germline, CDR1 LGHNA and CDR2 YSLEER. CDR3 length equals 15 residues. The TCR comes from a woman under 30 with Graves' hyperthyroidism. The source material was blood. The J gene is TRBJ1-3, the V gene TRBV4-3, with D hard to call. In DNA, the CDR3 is TGCGCCAGCAGCCAATCGATAAGGCCTACGGACACCATATATTTT. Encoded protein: CASSQSIRPTDTIYF.